Listed here is a single T cell receptor beta chain. Its antigen is undetermined. This sample was included in a study of shared clonotypes between healthy human individuals. The data were produced by immunoSEQ multiplex PCR, yet TCRdb's version contains in-frame clones alone and is incomplete. This sample has about 2.3 million clones, with about nine tenths found just once. Study-wide results and limits: Collection of samples was limited to blood; tissue repertoires likely differ.

Trimming took off 4 bases at V and 0 bases at J, with 10 bases between the two ends. Germline CDR1 is SGHVS and CDR2 is FNYEAQ. The CDR3 contains 15 residues. The receptor comes from a young man in good health. Some clones in this sample may be carry-over from other donors' samples. The chain uses TRBV7-6 and TRBJ1-3, with D maybe TRBD1 (5 bases). The sample consisted of naive CD4+ T cells from PBMCs. Subset indicated: CD45RA+ positively selected. The CDR3, as DNA: TGTGCCAGCAGCTCCGACAGTTACTCTGGAAACACCATATATTTT. Its protein product is CASSSDSYSGNTIYF.